The clone carrying this T cell receptor beta chain was seen once. Its antigen remains unknown. TCRdb's copy holds only in-frame clones and misses some; the assay was immunoSEQ multiplex PCR. The table lists about 92,000 clones, 77% of them singletons. These data belong to a study of cytotoxic CD8 clonotypes in ibrutinib-treated CLL. Study observations and caveats: The clonality went up when patients responded to ibrutinib and dropped back toward baseline at progression.

The CDR3 runs 16 residues. J gave up 7 bases and V 5 bases, and 7 bases lay outside the gene matches. Germline CDR1 is MNHEY and CDR2 is SMNVEV (reference sequence). The source material was PBMCs, sampled after 24 months of ibrutinib treatment. The TCR originated in a human donor with chronic lymphocytic leukemia. V gene TRBV27 combines with J gene TRBJ2-1, with 14 bases matching TRBD2. This CDR3 reads CASSPPTSGRGNEQFF. The CDR3 DNA follows: TGTGCCAGCAGTCCCCCGACTAGCGGGAGGGGGAATGAGCAGTTCTTC.